This T cell receptor beta chain originates from a study of shared T cell receptors in the human thymus. Assay: immunoSEQ multiplex PCR; the TCRdb copy retains only in-frame clones and omits some. The sample lists about 730,000 clones; roughly 85% were seen once. This sample was shared with a second study, whose subject was human thymus T cells. Per that study: Donation came from healthy Finnish infants having corrective surgery for congenital heart defects. From resections taken during corrective heart surgery, the thymus tissue was obtained. Gene usage (both V and J) appeared biased in thymic and blood repertoires. In unrelated individuals, thymic repertoires overlapped highly, according to related research.

The sample comprised thymocytes. The sequence came from a girl under three years old with a congenital heart defect.

The CDR3 loop is CASSWTGGLRGAEQFF. The CDR3 DNA sequence: TGTGCCAGCAGCTGGACAGGAGGACTGCGGGGAGCGGAGCAGTTCTTC. V is TRBV7-2 and J is TRBJ2-1, with D possibly being TRBD1 (7 bases). This CDR3 contains 16 residues. The V end was cut by 4 bases, the J end by 10 bases, with 23 bases between. Germline CDR1 is SGHTA and CDR2 is FQGNSA.